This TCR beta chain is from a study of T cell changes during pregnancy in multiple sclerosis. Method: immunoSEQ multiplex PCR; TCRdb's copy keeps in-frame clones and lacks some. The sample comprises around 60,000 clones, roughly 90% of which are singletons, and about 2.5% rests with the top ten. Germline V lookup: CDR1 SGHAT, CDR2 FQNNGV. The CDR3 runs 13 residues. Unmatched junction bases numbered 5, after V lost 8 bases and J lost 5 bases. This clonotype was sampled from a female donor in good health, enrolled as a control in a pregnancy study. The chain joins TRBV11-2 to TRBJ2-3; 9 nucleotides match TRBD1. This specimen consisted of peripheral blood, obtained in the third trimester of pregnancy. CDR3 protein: CASRGQGRDTQYF. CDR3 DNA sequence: TGTGCCAGCCGGGGACAGGGAAGAGATACGCAGTATTTT.